Described below is a single TCR beta chain sequence and its context. TCR beta VDJ and CDR3 profiling used genomic DNA as template. In TCRdb, the reads were re-called with MiXCR into one record per CDR3 protein. The table records under 250,000 distinct CDR3 sequences, about 60% of them present only once. This entry belongs to a study of CD8+CD57+ T cells in acquired aplastic anemia. About the study: DNA per sorted CD4+ or CD8+ sample ranged about 0.2 to 30 ug, averaging approximately 3.3 ug.

An expansion of CD8+CD57+ cells by flow cytometry had been shown in patients chosen for sequencing. Each of the patients presented with severe acquired aplastic anemia. Blood sampling was performed on the patients, and none of them had received therapy by then. This CDR3 is built from 13 residues. Deletions cut 0 bases from V and 7 bases from J, with 7 bases between. Germline CDR1 reads DFQATT; CDR2 reads SNEGSKA (reference sequence). The material sequenced was sorted CD4+, CD8+, or CD8+CD57+ T cells (not recorded which) from PBMCs. The chain combines TRBV20-1 with TRBJ1-6, with D unresolved. The receptor was derived from a human donor with aplastic anemia. The CDR3: CSARDRPNSPLHF. Written as DNA, the CDR3 is TGCAGTGCTAGAGACCGACCGAATTCACCCCTCCACTTT.